Listed below are T cell receptor beta chains from one sample, sequenced in a study of T cell responses to AZD1222 COVID-19 vaccine. Generated by immunoSEQ multiplex PCR, the TCRdb table keeps only in-frame clones and is missing some. The sample holds some 120,000 clones; 70% to 90% are singletons and the top ten take under 4.5%. This specimen consisted of peripheral blood, obtained on day 0 of MenACWY control vaccination. The origin of the receptors is an adult in good health. Both conserved end residues are part of each CDR3. A D gene is named only where the DNA matches it firmly. For some rows the clone size is stated as once, few or many, or as a class when expanded; others skip it.

d_call | j_call | v_call | clone_size | cdr3_aa | cdr3_nt
TRBD1 | TRBJ1-4 | TRBV30 | NA | CAWDGTGGEKLFF | TGTGCCTGGGACGGGACAGGGGGGGAAAAACTGTTTTTT
NA | TRBJ1-1 | TRBV5-1 | NA | CASSLGPPTGNTEAFF | TGCGCCAGCAGCTTGGGACCCCCGACGGGTAACACTGAAGCTTTCTTT
NA | TRBJ1-1 | TRBV9 | NA | CASSASVGRNTEAFF | TGTGCCAGCAGCGCCTCGGTGGGGCGGAACACTGAAGCTTTCTTT
NA | TRBJ1-1 | TRBV19 | NA | CASTQRSIGNTEAFF | TGTGCCAGTACCCAACGAAGCATAGGGAACACTGAAGCTTTCTTT
NA | TRBJ1-2 | TRBV30 | NA | CAWAGTHGYTF | TGTGCCTGGGCCGGGACCCATGGCTACACCTTC
NA | TRBJ2-4 | TRBV21-1 | NA | CASSKEGRRPVNIQYF | TGTGCCAGCAGCAAAGAGGGGAGGCGTCCGGTAAACATTCAGTACTTC
NA | TRBJ1-2 | TRBV6-2/TRBV6-3 | NA | CASSYSGTLYGYTF | TGTGCCAGCAGTTACTCAGGGACCCTCTATGGCTACACCTTC
TRBD1 | TRBJ1-2 | TRBV18 | NA | CASSPGMTGGSDGYTF | TGTGCCAGCTCACCCGGGATGACAGGGGGCAGTGATGGCTACACCTTC
NA | TRBJ2-3 | TRBV10-1 | NA | CAEDPKGVDTQYF | TGCGCCGAAGACCCTAAGGGGGTGGATACGCAGTATTTT
NA | TRBJ1-5 | TRBV7-9 | once | CASSMGGLGNQPQHF | TGTGCCAGCAGTATGGGGGGGCTTGGCAATCAGCCCCAGCATTTT
NA | TRBJ2-3 | TRBV7-2 | NA | CASSLEGTVDTQYF | TGTGCCAGCAGCTTAGAGGGTACGGTCGATACGCAGTATTTT
NA | TRBJ2-7 | TRBV5-6 | NA | CASSLGGPYEQYF | TGTGCCAGCAGCTTGGGGGGCCCCTACGAGCAGTACTTC
NA | TRBJ1-2 | TRBV5-4 | NA | CASSDRGSHGYTF | TGTGCCAGCAGCGATAGGGGCTCCCATGGCTACACCTTC
NA | TRBJ1-5 | TRBV4-1 | NA | CASSQGGRPNQPQHF | TGCGCCAGCAGCCAAGGGGGCAGGCCTAATCAGCCCCAGCATTTT
NA | TRBJ1-2 | TRBV2 | NA | CASSETPGYGYTF | TGTGCCAGCAGTGAAACGCCAGGTTATGGCTACACCTTC
NA | TRBJ1-5 | TRBV28 | NA | CASRAGPATNQPQHF | TGTGCCAGCAGGGCGGGACCTGCGACCAATCAGCCCCAGCATTTT
TRBD2 | TRBJ2-5 | TRBV18 | NA | CASSSLAGPQETQYF | TGTGCCAGCTCGTCTCTAGCGGGCCCTCAAGAGACCCAGTACTTC
TRBD1 | TRBJ1-4 | TRBV5-4 | NA | CASSRDRGVSEKLFF | TGTGCCAGCAGTCGGGACAGGGGAGTGAGTGAAAAACTGTTTTTT
NA | TRBJ1-2 | TRBV7-9 | NA | CASSLTNYGYTF | TGTGCCAGCAGCTTAACTAACTATGGCTACACCTTC
TRBD1 | TRBJ1-2 | TRBV6-5 | NA | CASSYSIWTGENGYTF | TGTGCCAGCAGTTACTCGATATGGACAGGAGAGAATGGCTACACCTTC
TRBD1 | TRBJ1-1 | TRBV29-1 | NA | CSVALDRGGTEAFF | TGCAGCGTTGCCCTAGACAGGGGAGGCACTGAAGCTTTCTTT
NA | TRBJ1-5 | TRBV5-1 | NA | CASSLDGDPSGNQPQHF | TGCGCCAGCAGCTTGGACGGGGACCCCTCGGGCAATCAGCCCCAGCATTTT